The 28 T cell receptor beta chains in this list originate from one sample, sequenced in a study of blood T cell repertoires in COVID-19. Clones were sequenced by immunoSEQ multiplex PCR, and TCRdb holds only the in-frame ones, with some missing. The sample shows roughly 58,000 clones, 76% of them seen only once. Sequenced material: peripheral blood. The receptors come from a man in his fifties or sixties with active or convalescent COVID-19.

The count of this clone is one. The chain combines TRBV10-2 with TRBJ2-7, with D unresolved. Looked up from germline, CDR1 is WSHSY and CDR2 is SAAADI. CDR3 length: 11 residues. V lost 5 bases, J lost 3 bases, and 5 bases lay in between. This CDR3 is CASSPSYEQYF. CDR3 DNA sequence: TGCGCCAGCAGTCCCAGCTACGAGCAGTACTTC.

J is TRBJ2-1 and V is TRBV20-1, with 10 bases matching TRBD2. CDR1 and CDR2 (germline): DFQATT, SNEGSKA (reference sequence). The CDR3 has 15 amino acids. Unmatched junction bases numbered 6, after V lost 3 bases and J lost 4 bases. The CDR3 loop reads CSASTGTSEYNEQFF. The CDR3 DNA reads TGCAGTGCTAGTACCGGGACTAGCGAGTACAATGAGCAGTTCTTC.

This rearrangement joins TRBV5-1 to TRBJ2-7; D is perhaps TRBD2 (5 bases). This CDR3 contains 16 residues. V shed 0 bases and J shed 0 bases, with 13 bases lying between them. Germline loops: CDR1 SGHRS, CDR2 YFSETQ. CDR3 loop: CASSLAADSLSYEQYF. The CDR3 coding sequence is TGCGCCAGCAGCTTGGCCGCGGACTCCCTCTCCTACGAGCAGTACTTC. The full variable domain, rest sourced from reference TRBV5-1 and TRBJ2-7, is KAGVTQTPRYLIKTRGQQVTLSCSPISGHRSVSWYQQTPGQGLQFLFEYFSETQRNKGNFPGRFSGRQFSNSRSEMNVSTLELGDSALYLCASSLAADSLSYEQYFGPGTRLTVT.

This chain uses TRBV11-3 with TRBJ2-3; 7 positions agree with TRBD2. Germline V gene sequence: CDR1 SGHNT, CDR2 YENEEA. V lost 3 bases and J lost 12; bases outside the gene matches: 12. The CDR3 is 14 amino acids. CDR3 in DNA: TGTGCCAGCAGCTTGGGAGAACATGGGACTAAACAGTATTTT. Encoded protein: CASSLGEHGTKQYF.

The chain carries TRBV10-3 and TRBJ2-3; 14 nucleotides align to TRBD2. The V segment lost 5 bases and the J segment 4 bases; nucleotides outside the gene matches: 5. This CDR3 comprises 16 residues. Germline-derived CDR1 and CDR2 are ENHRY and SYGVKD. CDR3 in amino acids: CAISPGTSGSPDTQYF. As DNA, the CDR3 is TGTGCCATCAGTCCCGGGACTAGCGGGAGTCCAGATACGCAGTATTTT.

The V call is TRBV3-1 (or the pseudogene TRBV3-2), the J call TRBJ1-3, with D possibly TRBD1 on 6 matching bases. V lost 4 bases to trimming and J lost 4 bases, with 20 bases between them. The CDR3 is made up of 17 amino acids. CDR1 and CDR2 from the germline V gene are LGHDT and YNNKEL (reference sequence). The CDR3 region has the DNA TGTGCCAGCAGCCCGCATGGTGCAGGGGTCGCAGGAAACACCATATATTTT. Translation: CASSPHGAGVAGNTIYF.

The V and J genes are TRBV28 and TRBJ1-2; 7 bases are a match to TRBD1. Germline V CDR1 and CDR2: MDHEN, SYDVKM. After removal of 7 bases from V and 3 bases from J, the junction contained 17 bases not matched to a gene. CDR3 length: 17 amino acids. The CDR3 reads CASNQPAGGPSYYGYTF. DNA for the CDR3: TGTGCCAGCAATCAACCCGCAGGGGGGCCCTCCTACTATGGCTACACCTTC.

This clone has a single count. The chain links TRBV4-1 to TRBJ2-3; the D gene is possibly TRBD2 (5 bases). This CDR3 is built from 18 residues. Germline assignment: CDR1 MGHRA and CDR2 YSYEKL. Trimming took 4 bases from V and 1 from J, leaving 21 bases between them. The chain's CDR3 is CASSPLPERPGGTDTQYF. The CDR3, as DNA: TGCGCCAGCAGCCCTCTCCCCGAGCGACCCGGGGGCACAGATACGCAGTATTTT.

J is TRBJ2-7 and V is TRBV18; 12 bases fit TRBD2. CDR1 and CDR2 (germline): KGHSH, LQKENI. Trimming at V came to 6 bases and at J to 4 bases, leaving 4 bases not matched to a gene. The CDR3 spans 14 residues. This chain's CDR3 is CASSATSGSYEQYF. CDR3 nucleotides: TGTGCCAGCTCCGCGACTAGCGGGAGTTACGAGCAGTACTTC.

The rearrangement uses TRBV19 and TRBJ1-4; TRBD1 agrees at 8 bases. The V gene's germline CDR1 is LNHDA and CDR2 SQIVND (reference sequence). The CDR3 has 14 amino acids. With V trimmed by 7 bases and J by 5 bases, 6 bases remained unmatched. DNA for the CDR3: TGTGCCAGTACTCAGGACAGGGTAAATGAAAAACTGTTTTTT. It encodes CASTQDRVNEKLFF.

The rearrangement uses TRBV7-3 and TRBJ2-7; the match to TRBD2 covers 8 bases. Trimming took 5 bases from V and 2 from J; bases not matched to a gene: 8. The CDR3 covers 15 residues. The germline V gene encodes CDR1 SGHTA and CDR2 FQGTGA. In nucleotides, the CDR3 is TGTGCCAGCAGCGCCCAAGCGGGGGAGACCTACGAGCAGTACTTC. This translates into CASSAQAGETYEQYF.

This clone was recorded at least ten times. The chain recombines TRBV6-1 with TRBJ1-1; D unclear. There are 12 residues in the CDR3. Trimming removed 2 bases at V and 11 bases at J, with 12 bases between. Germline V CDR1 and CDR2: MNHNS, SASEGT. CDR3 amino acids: CASSELRENAFF. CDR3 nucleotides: TGTGCCAGCAGTGAATTGAGGGAAAATGCTTTCTTT.

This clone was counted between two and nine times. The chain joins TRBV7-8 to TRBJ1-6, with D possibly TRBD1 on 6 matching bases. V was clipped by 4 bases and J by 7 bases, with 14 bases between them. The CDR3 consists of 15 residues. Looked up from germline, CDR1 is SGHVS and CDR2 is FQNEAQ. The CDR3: CASSSRTANNSPLHF. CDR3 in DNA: TGTGCCAGCAGCTCAAGGACAGCTAACAATTCACCCCTCCACTTT.

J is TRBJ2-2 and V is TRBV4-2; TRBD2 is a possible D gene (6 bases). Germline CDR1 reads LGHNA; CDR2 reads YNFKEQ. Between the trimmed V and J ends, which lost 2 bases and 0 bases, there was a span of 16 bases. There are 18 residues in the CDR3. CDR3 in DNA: TGTGCCAGCAGCCAATCCCTAGCGACCCAAACGAACACCGGGGAGCTGTTTTTT. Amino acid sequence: CASSQSLATQTNTGELFF.

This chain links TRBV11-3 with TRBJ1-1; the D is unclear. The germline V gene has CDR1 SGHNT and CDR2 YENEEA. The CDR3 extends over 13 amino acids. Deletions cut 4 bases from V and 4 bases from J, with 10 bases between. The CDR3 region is CASSSGRGTEAFF. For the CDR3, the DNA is TGTGCCAGCAGCTCGGGGAGAGGCACTGAAGCTTTCTTT.

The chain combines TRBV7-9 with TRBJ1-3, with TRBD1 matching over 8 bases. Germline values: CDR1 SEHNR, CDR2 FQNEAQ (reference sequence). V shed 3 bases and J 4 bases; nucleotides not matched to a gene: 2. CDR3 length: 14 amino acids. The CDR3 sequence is CASSLGQEGNTIYF. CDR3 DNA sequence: TGTGCCAGCAGCTTGGGACAGGAGGGAAACACCATATATTTT.

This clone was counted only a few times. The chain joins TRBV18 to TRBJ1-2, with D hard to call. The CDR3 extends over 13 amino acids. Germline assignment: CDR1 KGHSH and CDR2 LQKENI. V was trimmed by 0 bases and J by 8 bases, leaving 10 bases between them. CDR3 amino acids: CASSPPGLEGYTF. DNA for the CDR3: TGTGCCAGCTCACCACCCGGATTGGAGGGCTACACCTTC.

CDR3 sequence: CASSQVPSGGAEQYF. For the CDR3, the DNA is TGTGCCAGCAGCCAAGTTCCGAGCGGGGGCGCCGAGCAGTACTTC. V and J are TRBV3-1 (or the pseudogene TRBV3-2) and TRBJ2-7; TRBD2 agrees at 8 bases. Germline CDR1 and CDR2: LGHDT and YNNKEL (reference sequence). Trimming at V came to 1 base and at J to 6 bases, leaving 8 bases not matched to a gene. The CDR3 spans 15 residues.

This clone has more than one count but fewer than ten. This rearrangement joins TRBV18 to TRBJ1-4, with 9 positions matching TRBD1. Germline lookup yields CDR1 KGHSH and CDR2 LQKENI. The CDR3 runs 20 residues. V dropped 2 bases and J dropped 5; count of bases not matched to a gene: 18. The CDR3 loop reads CASSPGGAGQGSRRNEKLFF. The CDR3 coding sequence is TGTGCCAGCTCACCAGGAGGTGCGGGACAGGGCAGTCGGAGGAATGAAAAACTGTTTTTT.

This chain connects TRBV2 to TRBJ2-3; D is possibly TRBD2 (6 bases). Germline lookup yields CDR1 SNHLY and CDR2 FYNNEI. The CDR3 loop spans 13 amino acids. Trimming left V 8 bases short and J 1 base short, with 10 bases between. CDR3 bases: TGTGCCAGCCGGGACTGGGGCACAGATACGCAGTATTTT. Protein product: CASRDWGTDTQYF.

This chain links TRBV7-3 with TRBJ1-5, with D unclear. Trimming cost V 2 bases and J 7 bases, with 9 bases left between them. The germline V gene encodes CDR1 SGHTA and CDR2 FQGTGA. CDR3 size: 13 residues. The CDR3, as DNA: TGTGCCAGCAGCTTAGAGGCCGGGCAGCCCCAGCATTTT. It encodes CASSLEAGQPQHF.

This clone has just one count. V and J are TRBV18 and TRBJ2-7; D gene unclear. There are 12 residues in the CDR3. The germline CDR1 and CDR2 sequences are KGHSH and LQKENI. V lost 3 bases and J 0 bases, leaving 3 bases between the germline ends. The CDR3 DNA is TGTGCCAGCTCACCCAGCTCCTACGAGCAGTACTTC. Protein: CASSPSSYEQYF.

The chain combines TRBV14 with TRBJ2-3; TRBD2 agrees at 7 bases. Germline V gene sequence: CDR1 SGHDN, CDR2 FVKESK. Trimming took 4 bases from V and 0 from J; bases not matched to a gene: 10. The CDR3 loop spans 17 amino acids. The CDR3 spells CASSRTGGGSSTDTQYF. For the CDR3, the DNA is TGTGCCAGCAGCCGGACCGGGGGAGGGTCTAGCACAGATACGCAGTATTTT.

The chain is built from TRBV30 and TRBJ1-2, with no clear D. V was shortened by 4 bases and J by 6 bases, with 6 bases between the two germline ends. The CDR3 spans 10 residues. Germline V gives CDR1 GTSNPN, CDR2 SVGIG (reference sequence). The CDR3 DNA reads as TGTGCCTGGAAGGGAGATGGCTACACCTTC. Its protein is CAWKGDGYTF.

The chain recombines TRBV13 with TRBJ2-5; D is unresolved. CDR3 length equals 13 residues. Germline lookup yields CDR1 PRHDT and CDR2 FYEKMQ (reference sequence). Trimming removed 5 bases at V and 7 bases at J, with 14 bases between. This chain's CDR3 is CASSGGLKRTQYF. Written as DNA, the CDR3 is TGTGCCAGCAGCGGCGGCCTGAAGAGGACCCAGTACTTC.

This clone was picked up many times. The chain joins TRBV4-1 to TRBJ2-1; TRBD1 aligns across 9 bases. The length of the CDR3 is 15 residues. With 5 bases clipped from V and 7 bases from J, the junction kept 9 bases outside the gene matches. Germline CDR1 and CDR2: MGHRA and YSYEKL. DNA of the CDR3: TGCGCCAGCAGCGGTTGGGACAGGGAGAGGAATGAGCAGTTCTTC. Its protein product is CASSGWDRERNEQFF.

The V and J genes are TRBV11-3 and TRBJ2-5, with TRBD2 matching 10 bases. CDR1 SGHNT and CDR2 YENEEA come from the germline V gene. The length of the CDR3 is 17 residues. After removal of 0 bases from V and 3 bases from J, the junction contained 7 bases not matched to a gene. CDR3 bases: TGTGCCAGCAGCTTAGAAGTCCTAGCGGGAGTCGAAGAGACCCAGTACTTC. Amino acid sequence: CASSLEVLAGVEETQYF.

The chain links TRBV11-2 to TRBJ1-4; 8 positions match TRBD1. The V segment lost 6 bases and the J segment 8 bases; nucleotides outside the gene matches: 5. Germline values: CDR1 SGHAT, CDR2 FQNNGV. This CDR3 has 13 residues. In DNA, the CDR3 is TGTGCCAGCAGGACAGGGGCTGGGGAAAAACTGTTTTTT. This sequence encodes CASRTGAGEKLFF.